This TCR beta chain was observed in a study of cytomegalovirus exposure and HLA in healthy donors. Overall study: Genetic ancestry analysis placed about 80% of the 398 donors that were genotyped in the Caucasian-associated cluster. General study results and limits: Both high specificity and high sensitivity reportedly marked the classifier's diagnosis of cytomegalovirus status.

Note on this clone: Its matching antigen is unknown.

The PCR had 60 Vbeta and 13 Jbeta primers. Assay used: immunoSEQ multiplex PCR; TCRdb lists only in-frame clones, some missing. The sample comprises about 200,000 clones, under 90% of which are singletons, and around 0.1% rests with the top ten. The CDR3 consists of 16 residues. V lost 4 bases, J lost 2 bases, and 16 bases lay in between. The germline V gene encodes CDR1 SEHNR and CDR2 FQNEAQ (reference sequence). The sequence was obtained from a boy aged 2 to 9 in good health and CMV-seronegative. J is TRBJ2-3 and V is TRBV7-9; possibly TRBD2 for D (5 bases). The sequencing sample was made of PBMCs. CDR3 sequence (DNA): TGTGCCAGCAGCTCCTTTCGTCGGGGAGCCACAGATACGCAGTATTTT. Its translation: CASSSFRRGATDTQYF.